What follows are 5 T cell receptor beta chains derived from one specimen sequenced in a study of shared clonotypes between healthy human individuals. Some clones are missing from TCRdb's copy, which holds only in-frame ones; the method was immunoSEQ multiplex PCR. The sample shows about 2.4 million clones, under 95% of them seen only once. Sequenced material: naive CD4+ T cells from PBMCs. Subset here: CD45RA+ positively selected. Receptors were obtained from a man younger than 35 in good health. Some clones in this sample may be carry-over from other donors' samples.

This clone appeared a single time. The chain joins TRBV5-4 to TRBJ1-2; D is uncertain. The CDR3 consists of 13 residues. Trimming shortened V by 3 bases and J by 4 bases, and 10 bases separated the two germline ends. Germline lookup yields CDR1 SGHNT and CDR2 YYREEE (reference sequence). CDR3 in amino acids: CASSSGVRYGYTF. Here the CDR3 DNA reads TGTGCCAGCAGCTCAGGAGTACGCTATGGCTACACCTTC.

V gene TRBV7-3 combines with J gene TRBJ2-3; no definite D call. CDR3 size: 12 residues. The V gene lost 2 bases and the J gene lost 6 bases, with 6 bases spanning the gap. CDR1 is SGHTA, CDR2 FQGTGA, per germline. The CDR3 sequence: CASSLPPDTQYF. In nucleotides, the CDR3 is TGTGCCAGCAGCTTACCCCCGGATACGCAGTATTTT.

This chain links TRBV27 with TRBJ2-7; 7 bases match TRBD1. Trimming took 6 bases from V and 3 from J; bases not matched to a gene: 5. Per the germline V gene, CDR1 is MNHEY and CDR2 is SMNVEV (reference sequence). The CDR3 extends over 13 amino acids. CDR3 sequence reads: CASRRDRIYEQYF. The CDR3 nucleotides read TGTGCCAGCAGGAGGGACAGAATCTACGAGCAGTACTTC.

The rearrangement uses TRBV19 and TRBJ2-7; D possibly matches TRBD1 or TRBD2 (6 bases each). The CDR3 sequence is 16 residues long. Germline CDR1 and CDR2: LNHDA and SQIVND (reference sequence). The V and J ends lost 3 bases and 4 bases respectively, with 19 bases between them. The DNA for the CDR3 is TGTGCCAGTAGTATCGGAGGGGCAGGGGATACATACGAGCAGTACTTC. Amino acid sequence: CASSIGGAGDTYEQYF.

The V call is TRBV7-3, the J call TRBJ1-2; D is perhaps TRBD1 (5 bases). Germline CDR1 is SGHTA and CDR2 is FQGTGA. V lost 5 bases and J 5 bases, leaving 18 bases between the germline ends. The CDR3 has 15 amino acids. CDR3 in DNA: TGTGCCAGCAGCCCGGCCGGACACTGGGAATATGGCTACACCTTC. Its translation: CASSPAGHWEYGYTF.